One and the same sample provided the 2 T cell receptor beta chains below, sequenced in a study of technical replicates of blood from a few donors. Produced via immunoSEQ multiplex PCR; TCRdb's table is partial and in-frame only. This table holds roughly 45,000 clones, 80% to 95% found once. Input material: PBMCs. These receptors came from a human donor in good health. Some clones in this sample may be carry-over from other donors' samples.

This clone was seen a single time. The genes are TRBV5-6 and TRBJ1-5; maybe TRBD1 (6 bases). The V and J ends lost 0 bases and 9 bases respectively, with 16 bases between them. CDR1 and CDR2 (germline): SGHDT, YYEEEE. The CDR3 has 15 residues. The CDR3 sequence: CASSLAGTPNPPQHF. In nucleotides, the CDR3 is TGTGCCAGCAGCTTGGCCGGGACACCAAACCCGCCCCAGCATTTT.

The chain combines TRBV11-2 with TRBJ2-4; D is undetermined. Per the germline V gene, CDR1 is SGHAT and CDR2 is FQNNGV. V was pared by 0 bases and J by 2 bases, with 8 bases between. The CDR3 has 15 amino acids. DNA for the CDR3: TGTGCCAGCAGCTTAGATGGCAGTTCCAAAAACATTCAGTACTTC. It translates to CASSLDGSSKNIQYF. The full variable domain, rest sourced from reference TRBV11-2 and TRBJ2-4, is EAGVAQSPRYKIIEKRQSVAFWCNPISGHATLYWYQQILGQGPKLLIQFQNNGVVDDSQLPKDRFSAERLKGVDSTLKIQPAKLEDSAVYLCASSLDGSSKNIQYFGAGTRLSVL.